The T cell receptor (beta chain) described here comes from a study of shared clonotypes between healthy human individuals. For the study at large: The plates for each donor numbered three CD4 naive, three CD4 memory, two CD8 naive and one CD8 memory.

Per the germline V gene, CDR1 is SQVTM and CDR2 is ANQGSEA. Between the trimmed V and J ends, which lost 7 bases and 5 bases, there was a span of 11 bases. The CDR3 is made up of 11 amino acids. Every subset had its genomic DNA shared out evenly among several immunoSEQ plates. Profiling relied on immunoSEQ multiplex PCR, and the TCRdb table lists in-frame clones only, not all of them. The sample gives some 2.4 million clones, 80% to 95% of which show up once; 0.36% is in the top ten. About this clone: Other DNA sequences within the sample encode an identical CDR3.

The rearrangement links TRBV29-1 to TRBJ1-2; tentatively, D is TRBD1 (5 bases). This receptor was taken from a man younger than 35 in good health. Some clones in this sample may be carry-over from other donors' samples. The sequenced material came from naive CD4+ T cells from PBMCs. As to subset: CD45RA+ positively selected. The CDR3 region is CSAGTDYGYTF. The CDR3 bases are TGCAGCGCGGGGACTGATTATGGCTACACCTTC. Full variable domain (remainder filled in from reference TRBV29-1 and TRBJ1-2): SAVISQKPSRDICQRGTSLTIQCQVDSQVTMMFWYRQQPGQSLTLIATANQGSEATYESGFVIDKFPISRPNLTFSTLTVSNMSPEDSSIYLCSAGTDYGYTFGSGTRLTVV.